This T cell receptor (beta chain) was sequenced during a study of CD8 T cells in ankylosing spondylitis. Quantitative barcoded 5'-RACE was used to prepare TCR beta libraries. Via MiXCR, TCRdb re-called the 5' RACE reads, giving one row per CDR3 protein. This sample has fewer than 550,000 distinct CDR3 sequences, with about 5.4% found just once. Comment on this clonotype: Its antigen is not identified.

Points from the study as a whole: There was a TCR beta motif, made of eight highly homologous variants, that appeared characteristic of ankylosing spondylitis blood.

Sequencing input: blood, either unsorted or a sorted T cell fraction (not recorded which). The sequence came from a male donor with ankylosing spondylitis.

CDR3 bases: TGTGCCAGCAGTGGCTCCGGGACAGGGGTGGACGAGCAGTACTTC. This codes for CASSGSGTGVDEQYF. The chain combines TRBV2 with TRBJ2-7, with 10 bases that match TRBD1. The length of the CDR3 is 15 residues. Looked up from germline, CDR1 is SNHLY and CDR2 is FYNNEI. The ends lost 4 bases at V and 5 bases at J; junction bases unmatched: 8.